This TCR beta chain was sequenced during a study of regulatory T cells in long-lasting Graves disease. CDR3 size: 12 residues. V was trimmed by 7 bases and J by 5 bases, leaving 11 bases between them. Germline V gene lookup returns CDR1 MDHEN and CDR2 SYDVKM. The authors built TCR beta libraries using iRepertoire HTBI primers and Arm-PCR of CDR3 regions. TCRdb used MiXCR to reprocess the multiplex PCR reads, holding one entry per CDR3 protein. Here the sample spans approximately 690,000 distinct CDR3 sequences, roughly 30% being singletons. Stated time point: persistent/refractory GD, antithyroid drugs over 5 years with positive TRAb. Extracted PBMC RNA gave rise to the TCR library.

The input for sequencing was peripheral blood mononuclear cells (PBMCs), taken when the disease was refractory, from a patient treated with antithyroid drugs. The TCR sequence derives from a female donor with Graves disease. The chain is built from TRBV28 and TRBJ1-1; D is possibly TRBD1 (5 bases). The CDR3 loop reads CASNGGFTEAFF. The CDR3 DNA reads as TGTGCCAGCAATGGGGGATTTACTGAAGCTTTCTTT. The whole variable domain, filled in from reference TRBV28 and TRBJ1-1, reads DVKVTQSSRYLVKRTGEKVFLECVQDMDHENMFWYRQDPGLGLRLIYFSYDVKMKEKGDIPEGYSVSREKKERFSLILESASTNQTSMYLCASNGGFTEAFFGQGTRLTVV.